The 7 T cell receptor beta chains below all came from one sample that was sequenced in a study of STAT5B mutations in CD4+ large granular lymphocyte leukemia. Sequencing used immunoSEQ multiplex PCR; TCRdb keeps in-frame clones, though not all of them. The repertoire holds more than 30,000 clones, with less than 80% as singletons. Sequencing was done on a sample of CD4+ T cells from blood buffy coats. The origin of the receptors is a human donor in good health.

The chain carries TRBV5-4 and TRBJ1-1; D gene unclear. This CDR3 comprises 14 residues. Trimming removed 2 bases at V and 1 base at J, with 9 bases between. The germline V gene has CDR1 SGHNT and CDR2 YYREEE (reference sequence). The CDR3, as DNA: TGTGCCAGCAGCTTTGTTGACCCGAACACTGAAGCTTTCTTT. Translation: CASSFVDPNTEAFF.

The rearrangement joins TRBV7-9 to TRBJ1-5; 7 bases align to TRBD1. CDR3 size: 18 residues. The J segment lost 0 bases and the V segment lost 0 bases, leaving 8 bases of the junction unmatched. Per the germline V gene, CDR1 is SEHNR and CDR2 is FQNEAQ (reference sequence). CDR3 DNA sequence: TGTGCCAGCAGCTTAGCGACAGGGACCCTGTATAGCAATCAGCCCCAGCATTTT. This translates into CASSLATGTLYSNQPQHF.

The chain couples TRBV5-1 to TRBJ2-3; no reliable D call. The CDR3 covers 14 residues. Germline CDR1 reads SGHRS; CDR2 reads YFSETQ. V lost 4 bases and J lost 0, with 9 bases in between. CDR3 coding DNA: TGCGCCAGCAGCCTTGGACCGAGCACAGATACGCAGTATTTT. Its translation: CASSLGPSTDTQYF.

CDR3 region: CAISESGQNNSPLHF. The CDR3 nucleotides are TGTGCCATCAGTGAGTCCGGACAGAATAATTCACCCCTCCACTTT. The chain uses TRBV10-3 and TRBJ1-6, with D possibly matching TRBD1 (6 bases). Germline loops: CDR1 ENHRY, CDR2 SYGVKD. The CDR3 length is 15 residues. Between the trimmed V and J ends, which lost 0 bases and 5 bases, there was a span of 8 bases.

This clone occurred once. At one end the junction does not follow the germline gene, possibly because of a read error. This chain connects TRBV5-1 to TRBJ2-3, with 7 bases matching TRBD2. The CDR3 totals 13 residues. CDR1 SGHRS and CDR2 YFSETQ come from the germline V gene. In nucleotides, the CDR3 is TGCGCCAGCAGCCCGGGAGGCACAAATACGCAGTATTTT. This translates into CASSPGGTNTQYF. Full variable domain (outside the CDR3, taken from reference TRBV5-1 and TRBJ2-3): KAGVTQTPRYLIKTRGQQVTLSCSPISGHRSVSWYQQTPGQGLQFLFEYFSETQRNKGNFPGRFSGRQFSNSRSEMNVSTLELGDSALYLCASSPGGTNTQYFGPGTRLTVL.

The V gene is TRBV7-6, the J gene TRBJ2-5; 7 positions match TRBD1. With 0 bases clipped from V and 9 bases from J, the junction kept 7 bases outside the gene matches. Germline V gene sequence: CDR1 SGHVS, CDR2 FNYEAQ. The CDR3 length is 14 residues. Here the CDR3 DNA reads TGTGCCAGCAGCTTAGCTCAGGGGGATAGGGCCCAGTACTTC. Protein: CASSLAQGDRAQYF.

This clone was observed a few times. This rearrangement joins TRBV13 to TRBJ1-1, with D uncertain. There are 15 residues in the CDR3. Trimming stripped 0 bases from V and 4 bases from J, with 12 bases between. Germline CDR1 and CDR2: PRHDT and FYEKMQ (reference sequence). DNA for the CDR3: TGTGCCAGCAGCTTAGGCGGGCCTCGCGGCACTGAAGCTTTCTTT. Amino acid sequence: CASSLGGPRGTEAFF. Together with reference TRBV13 and TRBJ1-1, the CDR3 gives the full variable domain: AAGVIQSPRHLIKEKRETATLKCYPIPRHDTVYWYQQGPGQDPQFLISFYEKMQSDKGSIPDRFSAQQFSDYHSELNMSSLELGDSALYFCASSLGGPRGTEAFFGQGTRLTVV.